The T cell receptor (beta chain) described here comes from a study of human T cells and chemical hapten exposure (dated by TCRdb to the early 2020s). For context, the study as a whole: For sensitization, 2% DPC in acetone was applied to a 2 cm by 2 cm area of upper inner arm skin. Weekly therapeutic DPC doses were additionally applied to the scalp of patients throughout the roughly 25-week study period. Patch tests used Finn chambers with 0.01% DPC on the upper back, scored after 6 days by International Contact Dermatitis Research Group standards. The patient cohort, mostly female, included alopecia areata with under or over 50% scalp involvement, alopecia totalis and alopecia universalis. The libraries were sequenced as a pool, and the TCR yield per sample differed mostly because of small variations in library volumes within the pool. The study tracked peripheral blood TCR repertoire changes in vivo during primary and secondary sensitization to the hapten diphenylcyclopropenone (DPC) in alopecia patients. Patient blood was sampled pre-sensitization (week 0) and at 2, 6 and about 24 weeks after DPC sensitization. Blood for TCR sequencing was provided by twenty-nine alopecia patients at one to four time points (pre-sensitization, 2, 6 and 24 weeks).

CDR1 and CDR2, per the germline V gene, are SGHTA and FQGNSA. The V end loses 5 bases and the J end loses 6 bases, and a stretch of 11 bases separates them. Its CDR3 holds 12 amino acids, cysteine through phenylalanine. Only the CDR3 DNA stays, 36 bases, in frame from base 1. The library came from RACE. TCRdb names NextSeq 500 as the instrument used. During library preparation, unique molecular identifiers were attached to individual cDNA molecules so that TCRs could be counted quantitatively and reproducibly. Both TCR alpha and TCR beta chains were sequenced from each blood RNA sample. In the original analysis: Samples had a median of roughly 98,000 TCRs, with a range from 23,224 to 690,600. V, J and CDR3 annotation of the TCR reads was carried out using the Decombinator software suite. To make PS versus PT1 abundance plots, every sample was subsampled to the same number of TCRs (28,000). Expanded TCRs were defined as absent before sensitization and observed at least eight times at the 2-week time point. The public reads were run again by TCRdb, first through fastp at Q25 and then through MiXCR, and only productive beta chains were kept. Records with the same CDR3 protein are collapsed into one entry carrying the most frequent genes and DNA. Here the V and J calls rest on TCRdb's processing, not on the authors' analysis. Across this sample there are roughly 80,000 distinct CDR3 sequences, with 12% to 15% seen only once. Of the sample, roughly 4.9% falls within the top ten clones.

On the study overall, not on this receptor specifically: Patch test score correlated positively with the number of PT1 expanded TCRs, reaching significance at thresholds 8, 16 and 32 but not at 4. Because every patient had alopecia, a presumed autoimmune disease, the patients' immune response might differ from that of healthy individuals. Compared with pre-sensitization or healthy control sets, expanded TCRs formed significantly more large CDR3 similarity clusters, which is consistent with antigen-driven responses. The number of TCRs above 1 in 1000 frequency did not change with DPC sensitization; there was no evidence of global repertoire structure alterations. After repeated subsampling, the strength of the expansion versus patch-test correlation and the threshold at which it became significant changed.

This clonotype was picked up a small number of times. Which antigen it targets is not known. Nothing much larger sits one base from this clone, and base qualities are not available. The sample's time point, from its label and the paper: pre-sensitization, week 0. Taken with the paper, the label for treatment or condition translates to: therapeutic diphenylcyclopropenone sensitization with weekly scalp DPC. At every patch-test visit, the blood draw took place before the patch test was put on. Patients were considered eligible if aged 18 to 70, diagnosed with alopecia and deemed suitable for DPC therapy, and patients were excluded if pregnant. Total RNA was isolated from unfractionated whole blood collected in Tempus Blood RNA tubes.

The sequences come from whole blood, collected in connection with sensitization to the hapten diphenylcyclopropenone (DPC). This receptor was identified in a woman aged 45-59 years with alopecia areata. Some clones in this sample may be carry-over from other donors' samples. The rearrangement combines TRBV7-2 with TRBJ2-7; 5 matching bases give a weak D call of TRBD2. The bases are TGTGCCAGCAGCCTGAAACGGGGCGAGCAGTACTTC. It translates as CASSLKRGEQYF. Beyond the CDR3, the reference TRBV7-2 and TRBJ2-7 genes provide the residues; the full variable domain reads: GAGVSQSPSNKVTEKGKDVELRCDPISGHTALYWYRQSLGQGLEFLIYFQGNSAPDKSGLPSDRFSAERTGGSVSTLTIQRTQQEDSAVYLCASSLKRGEQYFGPGTRLTVT.